The 20 T cell receptor beta chains reported below all come from one sample, sequenced in a study of a mutant IDH1 vaccine in newly diagnosed glioma. Generated by immunoSEQ multiplex PCR, the TCRdb table keeps only in-frame clones and is missing some. The table has under 40,000 clones, roughly 80% seen once. Their antigen targets remain unknown. Described time point: week 35, safety follow-up. Each dose delivered 300 ug of mutant IDH1 20-mer peptide subcutaneously with imiquimod. Sequencing used PBMCs, obtained from a glioma patient whose treatment included an IDH1 peptide vaccine. The receptors shown here come from a woman under 30 with glioma.

Here the CDR3 DNA reads TGTGCCAGTCAGTATAGCAATCAGCCCCAGCATTTT. This codes for CASQYSNQPQHF. This chain connects TRBV19 to TRBJ1-5; D ambiguous. Per germline, CDR1 LNHDA and CDR2 SQIVND (reference sequence). The CDR3 is 12 residues long. Between the trimmed V and J ends, which lost 8 bases and 0 bases, there was a span of 5 bases.

The CDR3 DNA sequence: TGTGCCAGCAGCCCCGACCTAGAAGGCTACACCTTC. Amino acids: CASSPDLEGYTF. This chain connects TRBV7-2 to TRBJ1-2; D ambiguous. Germline CDR1 SGHTA, CDR2 FQGNSA. Deletions cut 5 bases from V and 8 bases from J, with 12 bases between. The CDR3 is made up of 12 amino acids.

J is TRBJ2-7 and V is TRBV28; possibly TRBD2 for D (5 bases). The CDR3 loop spans 13 amino acids. CDR1 MDHEN and CDR2 SYDVKM come from the germline V gene. V lost 6 bases and J 3 bases, leaving 12 bases between the germline ends. The CDR3 here is CASSRSGFYEQYF. The DNA of the CDR3 is TGTGCCAGCAGCCGCTCGGGGTTCTACGAGCAGTACTTC.

CDR3 residues: CASSWTSGGSDEQFF. The CDR3 DNA reads as TGCGCCAGCAGCTGGACTAGCGGGGGTTCCGATGAGCAGTTCTTC. The genes are TRBV5-1 and TRBJ2-1, with TRBD2 identical over 13 bases. The germline CDR1 and CDR2 sequences are SGHRS and YFSETQ. The CDR3 extends over 15 amino acids. Unmatched junction bases numbered 5, after V lost 3 bases and J lost 8 bases.

The rearrangement links TRBV18 to TRBJ2-3; D is ambiguous. The length of the CDR3 is 15 residues. CDR1 is KGHSH, CDR2 LQKENI, per germline. V was pared by 4 bases and J by 0 bases, with 11 bases between. CDR3 in DNA: TGTGCCAGCTCACGTCCCTTGACTAGCACAGATACGCAGTATTTT. Amino acid sequence: CASSRPLTSTDTQYF.

There are a few counts of this clone. This chain uses TRBV7-2 with TRBJ2-7, with TRBD1 matching over 8 bases. Germline loops: CDR1 SGHTA, CDR2 FQGNSA. Trimming took 4 bases from V and 2 from J; bases not matched to a gene: 7. This CDR3 is built from 15 residues. The CDR3 DNA is TGTGCCAGCAGCTACGGACAGGGCCCTACCTACGAGCAGTACTTC. Protein product: CASSYGQGPTYEQYF.

The chain couples TRBV19 to TRBJ2-1; D is uncertain. In germline, CDR1 is LNHDA, CDR2 SQIVND (reference sequence). The CDR3 totals 12 residues. Between the trimmed V and J ends, which lost 6 bases and 9 bases, there was a span of 12 bases. This CDR3 is CASSFGPGEQFF. The CDR3 nucleotides are TGTGCCAGTAGCTTTGGGCCCGGTGAGCAGTTCTTC.

This rearrangement joins TRBV6-6 to TRBJ1-1; D might be TRBD1 (5 bases). Trimming pared 6 bases from V and 2 bases from J, leaving 10 bases between. From germline, CDR1 is MNHNY and CDR2 SVGAGI (reference sequence). This CDR3 has 13 residues. The CDR3 DNA is TGTGCCAGCAGAGGGACCGTTAACACTGAAGCTTTCTTT. Translating gives CASRGTVNTEAFF.

This chain joins TRBV29-1 and TRBJ2-5; tentatively, D is TRBD1 (5 bases). The CDR3 sequence is 13 residues long. Germline V gene sequence: CDR1 SQVTM, CDR2 ANQGSEA. V was shortened by 7 bases and J by 5 bases, with 17 bases between the two germline ends. CDR3 protein: CSEQAFGKETQYF. CDR3 DNA sequence: TGCAGCGAACAGGCTTTTGGGAAGGAGACCCAGTACTTC. The variable domain in full, completed from reference TRBV29-1 and TRBJ2-5, reads SAVISQKPSRDICQRGTSLTIQCQVDSQVTMMFWYRQQPGQSLTLIATANQGSEATYESGFVIDKFPISRPNLTFSTLTVSNMSPEDSSIYLCSEQAFGKETQYFGPGTRLLVL.

The gene calls are TRBV14 and TRBJ2-7; the D is unclear. This CDR3 is built from 11 residues. Germline CDR1 reads SGHDN; CDR2 reads FVKESK. V lost 1 base and J 3 bases, leaving 1 base between the germline ends. CDR3 coding DNA: TGTGCCAGCAGCCAAGGCTACGAGCAGTACTTC. It translates to CASSQGYEQYF.

This chain joins TRBV10-2 and TRBJ1-5, with D possibly being TRBD1 (5 bases). Trimming took off 0 bases at V and 5 bases at J, with 11 bases between the two ends. The germline CDR1 and CDR2 sequences are WSHSY and SAAADI. This CDR3 has 15 amino acids. The CDR3 loop is CASSESTRGDQPQHF. CDR3 DNA: TGCGCCAGCAGTGAGTCGACTCGGGGGGATCAGCCCCAGCATTTT.

CDR3 in amino acids: CASSLNTGTAEETQYF. The CDR3 DNA follows: TGTGCCAGCAGCCTAAATACCGGGACAGCCGAAGAGACCCAGTACTTC. This chain connects TRBV7-2 to TRBJ2-5, with 7 bases matching TRBD1. J lost 3 bases, V lost 5 bases, and 12 bases had no gene match. This CDR3 has 16 amino acids. From germline, CDR1 is SGHTA and CDR2 FQGNSA.

The chain employs TRBV7-9 and TRBJ1-2, with TRBD1 matching over 7 bases. Germline values: CDR1 SEHNR, CDR2 FQNEAQ (reference sequence). V was pared by 5 bases and J by 0 bases, with 3 bases of the junction left unmatched. The CDR3 is made up of 14 amino acids. CDR3 nucleotides: TGTGCCAGCAGCCCGGGGACAGCTAACTATGGCTACACCTTC. This codes for CASSPGTANYGYTF.

This sequence joins TRBV20-1 and TRBJ1-2, with D tentatively TRBD1 (6 bases). V was trimmed by 4 bases and J by 5 bases, leaving 8 bases between them. This CDR3 is built from 11 residues. In germline, CDR1 is DFQATT, CDR2 SNEGSKA (reference sequence). The CDR3 loop is CSAITGYGYTF. The CDR3 coding sequence is TGCAGTGCTATAACAGGGTATGGCTACACCTTC.

The chain couples TRBV5-5 to TRBJ2-7; no reliable D call. Trimming took 4 bases from V and 2 from J, leaving 16 bases between them. The CDR3 sequence is 15 residues long. Germline V gene sequence: CDR1 SGHKS, CDR2 YYEKEE (reference sequence). The CDR3 bases are TGTGCCAGCAGCGAAACCCCGGGTTACGCCTACGAGCAGTACTTC. Amino acid sequence: CASSETPGYAYEQYF.

The genes are TRBV14 and TRBJ2-1, with 9 bases aligning to TRBD2. The CDR3 contains 17 residues. Germline V gives CDR1 SGHDN, CDR2 FVKESK. The trim removed 4 bases at V and 7 bases at J, leaving 14 bases unmatched. The CDR3 loop reads CASSPSRGSGSLNEQFF. CDR3 nucleotides: TGTGCCAGCAGCCCCTCCCGGGGTAGCGGGAGTTTGAATGAGCAGTTCTTC.

This clone was seen more than once but under ten times. The chain employs TRBV4-3 and TRBJ2-7, with TRBD2 matching over 10 bases. Per germline, CDR1 LGHNA and CDR2 YSLEER. The V segment lost 1 base and the J segment 2 bases; nucleotides outside the gene matches: 2. The CDR3 has 15 amino acids. In nucleotides, the CDR3 is TGCGCCAGCAGCCAAGGAACTAGCGGGACCTACGAGCAGTACTTC. Encoded protein: CASSQGTSGTYEQYF.

This clone came up a few times. The V and J genes are TRBV5-1 and TRBJ2-7; perhaps TRBD1 as D (5 bases). V was clipped by 5 bases and J by 3 bases, with 24 bases between them. Germline V gene sequence: CDR1 SGHRS, CDR2 YFSETQ. CDR3 length equals 17 residues. The CDR3 here is CASRRTSILGPFYEQYF. The CDR3 bases are TGCGCCAGCAGGAGGACCTCGATTTTGGGGCCCTTCTACGAGCAGTACTTC. The full variable domain, rest sourced from reference TRBV5-1 and TRBJ2-7, is KAGVTQTPRYLIKTRGQQVTLSCSPISGHRSVSWYQQTPGQGLQFLFEYFSETQRNKGNFPGRFSGRQFSNSRSEMNVSTLELGDSALYLCASRRTSILGPFYEQYFGPGTRLTVT.

The rearrangement uses TRBV18 and TRBJ2-3, with a possible D match to TRBD1 (5 bases). Germline CDR1 is KGHSH and CDR2 is LQKENI. Trimming stripped 2 bases from V and 4 bases from J, with 16 bases between. The CDR3 length is 16 residues. The CDR3: CASSPIPSGAADTQYF. CDR3 in DNA: TGTGCCAGCTCACCAATACCAAGTGGGGCGGCAGATACGCAGTATTTT.

This clone was detected only once. The chain combines TRBV5-1 with TRBJ1-1; maybe TRBD1 (6 bases). The length of the CDR3 is 18 residues. Germline CDR1 and CDR2: SGHRS and YFSETQ. Trimming removed 2 bases at V and 3 bases at J, with 23 bases between. The CDR3 DNA is TGCGCCAGCAGCTTAGGGCCCCGGGACACCATTGGATACACTGAAGCTTTCTTT. Translated, it gives CASSLGPRDTIGYTEAFF.